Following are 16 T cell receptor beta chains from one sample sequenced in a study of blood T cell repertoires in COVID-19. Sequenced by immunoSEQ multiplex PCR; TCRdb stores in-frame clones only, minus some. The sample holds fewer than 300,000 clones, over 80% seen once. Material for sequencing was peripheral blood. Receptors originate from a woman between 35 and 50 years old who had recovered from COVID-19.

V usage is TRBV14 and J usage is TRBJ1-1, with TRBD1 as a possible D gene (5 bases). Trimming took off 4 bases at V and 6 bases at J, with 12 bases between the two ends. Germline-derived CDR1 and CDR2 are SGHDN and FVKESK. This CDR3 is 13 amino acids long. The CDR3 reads CASSPRGQPEAFF. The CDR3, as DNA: TGTGCCAGCAGCCCACGTGGACAACCTGAAGCTTTCTTT.

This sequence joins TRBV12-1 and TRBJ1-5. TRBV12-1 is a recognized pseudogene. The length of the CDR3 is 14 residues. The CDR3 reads CASTLTGGDQPQHF. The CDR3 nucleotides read TGTGCCAGCACCCTGACGGGGGGCGATCAGCCCCAGCATTTT.

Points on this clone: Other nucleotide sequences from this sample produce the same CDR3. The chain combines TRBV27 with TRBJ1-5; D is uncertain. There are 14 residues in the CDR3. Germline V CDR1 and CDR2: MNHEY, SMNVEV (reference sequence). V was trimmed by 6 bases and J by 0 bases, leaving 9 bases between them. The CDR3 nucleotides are TGTGCCAGCAGCCCCCGGGATAGCAATCAGCCCCAGCATTTT. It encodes CASSPRDSNQPQHF.

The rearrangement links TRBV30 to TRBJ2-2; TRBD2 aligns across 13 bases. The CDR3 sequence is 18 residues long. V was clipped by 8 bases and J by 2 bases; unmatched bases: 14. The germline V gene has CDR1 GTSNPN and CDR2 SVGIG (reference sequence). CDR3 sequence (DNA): TGTGCCATCCCCCTCCGGACTAGCGGGGGCCCAAACACCGGGGAGCTGTTTTTT. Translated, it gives CAIPLRTSGGPNTGELFF.

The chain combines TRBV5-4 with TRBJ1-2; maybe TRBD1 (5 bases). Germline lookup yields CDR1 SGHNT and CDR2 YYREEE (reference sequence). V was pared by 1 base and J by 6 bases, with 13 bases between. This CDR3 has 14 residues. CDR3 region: CASSLSIGADGYTF. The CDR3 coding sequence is TGTGCCAGCAGCTTGTCCATAGGGGCCGATGGCTACACCTTC.

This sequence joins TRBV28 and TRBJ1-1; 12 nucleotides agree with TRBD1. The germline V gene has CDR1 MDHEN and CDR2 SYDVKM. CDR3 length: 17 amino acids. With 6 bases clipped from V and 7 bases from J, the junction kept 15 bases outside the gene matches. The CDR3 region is CASSQPGTGGASREAFF. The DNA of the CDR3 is TGTGCCAGCAGCCAACCCGGGACAGGGGGCGCGAGTCGTGAAGCTTTCTTT.

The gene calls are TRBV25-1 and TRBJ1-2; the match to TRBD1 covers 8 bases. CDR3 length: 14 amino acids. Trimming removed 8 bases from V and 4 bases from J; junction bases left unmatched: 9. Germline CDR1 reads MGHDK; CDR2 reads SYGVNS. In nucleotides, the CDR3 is TGTGCCAGCGGCCCCAGGGGGCGCGCCTATGGCTACACCTTC. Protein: CASGPRGRAYGYTF.

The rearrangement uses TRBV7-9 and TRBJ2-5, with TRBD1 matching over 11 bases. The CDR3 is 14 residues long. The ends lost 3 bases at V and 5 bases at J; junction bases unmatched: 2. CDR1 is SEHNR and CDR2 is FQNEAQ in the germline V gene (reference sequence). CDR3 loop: CASSLDRGRETQYF. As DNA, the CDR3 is TGTGCCAGCAGCTTGGACAGGGGGCGGGAGACCCAGTACTTC.

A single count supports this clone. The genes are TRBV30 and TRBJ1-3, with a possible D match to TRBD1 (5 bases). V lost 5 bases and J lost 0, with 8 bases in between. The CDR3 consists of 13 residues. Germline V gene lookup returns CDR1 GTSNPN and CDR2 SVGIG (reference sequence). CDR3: CAWGGASGNTIYF. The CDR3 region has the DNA TGTGCCTGGGGAGGGGCCTCTGGAAACACCATATATTTT.

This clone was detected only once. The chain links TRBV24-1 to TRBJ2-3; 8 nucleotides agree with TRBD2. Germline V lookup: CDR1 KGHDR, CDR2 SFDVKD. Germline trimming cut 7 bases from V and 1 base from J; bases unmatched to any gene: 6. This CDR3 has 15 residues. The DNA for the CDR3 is TGTGCCACCAGCGCCCTAGCGGGCGGCACAGATACGCAGTATTTT. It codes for CATSALAGGTDTQYF.

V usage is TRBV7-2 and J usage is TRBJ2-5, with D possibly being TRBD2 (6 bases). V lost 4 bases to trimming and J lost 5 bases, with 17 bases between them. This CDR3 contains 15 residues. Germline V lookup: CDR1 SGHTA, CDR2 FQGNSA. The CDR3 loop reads CASSSPPSRGETQYF. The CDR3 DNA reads TGTGCCAGCAGCTCGCCCCCAAGCCGGGGGGAGACCCAGTACTTC.

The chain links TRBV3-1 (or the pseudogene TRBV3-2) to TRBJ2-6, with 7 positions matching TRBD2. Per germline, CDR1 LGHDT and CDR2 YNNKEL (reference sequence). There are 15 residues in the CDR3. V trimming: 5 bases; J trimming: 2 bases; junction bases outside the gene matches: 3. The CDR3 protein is CASSSRGAGANVLTF. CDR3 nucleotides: TGTGCCAGCAGCTCCCGGGGGGCTGGGGCCAACGTCCTGACTTTC.

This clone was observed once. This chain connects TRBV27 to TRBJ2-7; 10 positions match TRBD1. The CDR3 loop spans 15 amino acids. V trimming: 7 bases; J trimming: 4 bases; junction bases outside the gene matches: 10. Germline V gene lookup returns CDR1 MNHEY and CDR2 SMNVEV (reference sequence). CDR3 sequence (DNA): TGTGCCAGCACTGCAGGGGGACAGGGGCTTTACGAGCAGTACTTC. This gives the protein CASTAGGQGLYEQYF.

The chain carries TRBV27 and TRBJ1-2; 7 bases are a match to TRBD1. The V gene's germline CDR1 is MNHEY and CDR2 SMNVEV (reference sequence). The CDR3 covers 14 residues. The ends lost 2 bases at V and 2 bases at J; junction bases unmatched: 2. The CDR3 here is CASSLGGGNYGYTF. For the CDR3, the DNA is TGTGCCAGCAGTTTAGGAGGGGGCAACTATGGCTACACCTTC.

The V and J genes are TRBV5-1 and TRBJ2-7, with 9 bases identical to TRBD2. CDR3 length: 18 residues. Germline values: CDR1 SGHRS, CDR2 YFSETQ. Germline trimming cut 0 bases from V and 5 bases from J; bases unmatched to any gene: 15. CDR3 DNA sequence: TGCGCCAGCAGCTTGGTGTGGGTAGCGGGGGACGCCGTGGACGAGCAGTACTTC. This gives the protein CASSLVWVAGDAVDEQYF. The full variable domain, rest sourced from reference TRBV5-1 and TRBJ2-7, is KAGVTQTPRYLIKTRGQQVTLSCSPISGHRSVSWYQQTPGQGLQFLFEYFSETQRNKGNFPGRFSGRQFSNSRSEMNVSTLELGDSALYLCASSLVWVAGDAVDEQYFGPGTRLTVT.

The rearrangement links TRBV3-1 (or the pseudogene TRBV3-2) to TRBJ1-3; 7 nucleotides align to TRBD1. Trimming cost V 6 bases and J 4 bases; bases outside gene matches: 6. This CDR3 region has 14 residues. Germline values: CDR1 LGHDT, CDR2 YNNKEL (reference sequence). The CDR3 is CASSHGTEGNTIYF. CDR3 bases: TGTGCCAGCAGTCACGGGACAGAGGGAAACACCATATATTTT.